This is a list of T cell receptor beta chains from one sample in a study of blood T cell repertoires in COVID-19. Repertoires were generated with immunoSEQ multiplex PCR, while TCRdb's copy carries only in-frame clones and drops some. Counted here are hundreds of thousands of clones, 65% to 90% occurring once; the ten biggest clones make up roughly 13%. Specimen: peripheral blood. The receptors come from a woman aged 70-85 years with COVID-19, enrolled during active disease. The CDR3 runs from the conserved cysteine through the conserved F or W. The order of the fields is clone size, D gene, V gene, J gene, CDR3 protein, CDR3 DNA. The D gene is left open where the match is weak. For some rows the clone size is stated as once, few or many, or as a class when expanded; others skip it.

>NA|TRBD2|TRBV5-1|TRBJ2-3
CASEETSGVTDTQYF
TGCGCCAGCGAGGAGACTAGCGGGGTTACAGATACGCAGTATTTT
>NA|TRBD1|TRBV2|TRBJ1-2
CASRDLKGATAHYGYTF
TGTGCCAGCAGGGACCTGAAGGGGGCCACCGCACACTATGGCTACACCTTC
>few|NA|TRBV24-1|TRBJ2-5
CATSDPGSGRETQYF
TGTGCCACCAGTGACCCCGGGTCCGGCAGAGAGACCCAGTACTTC
>NA|NA|TRBV27|TRBJ2-2
CASSPFSSAGELFF
TGTGCCAGCAGTCCCTTTAGTTCGGCCGGGGAGCTGTTTTTT
>NA|TRBD1|TRBV27|TRBJ2-7
CASSLFSGQGTLPYEQYF
TGTGCCAGCAGTTTATTCTCGGGACAGGGTACCCTCCCCTACGAGCAGTACTTC
>once|TRBD1|TRBV5-1|TRBJ1-1
CASSSPGQGYIGGAFF
TGCGCCAGCAGCTCTCCGGGACAGGGATATATTGGGGGGGCTTTCTTT
>NA|TRBD1|TRBV6-2/TRBV6-3|TRBJ1-5
CASSQTGGEYQPQHF
TGTGCCAGCAGTCAGACAGGGGGCGAATATCAGCCCCAGCATTTT
>NA|NA|TRBV4-1|TRBJ2-4
CASSQEAQTVKNIQYF
TGCGCCAGCAGCCAAGAAGCCCAGACAGTAAAAAACATTCAGTACTTC
>NA|TRBD1|TRBV19|TRBJ1-1
CASTRRDSSTTEAFF
TGTGCCAGTACCAGGCGGGACAGCTCGACTACTGAAGCTTTCTTT
>NA|TRBD1|TRBV6-5|TRBJ1-1
CASSLTGGMNTEAFF
TGTGCCAGCAGTCTCACAGGGGGCATGAACACTGAAGCTTTCTTT
>NA|TRBD1|TRBV3-1/TRBV3-2|TRBJ2-7
CASSLGTDYEQYF
TGTGCCAGCAGCCTGGGGACAGATTACGAGCAGTACTTC
>few|NA|TRBV30|TRBJ1-2
CAWNPTGTEGYTF
TGTGCCTGGAATCCGACAGGCACGGAGGGCTACACCTTC
>NA|NA|TRBV18|TRBJ2-2
CASSPTGTGELFF
TGTGCCAGCTCACCGACGGGCACCGGGGAGCTGTTTTTT
>NA|TRBD1|TRBV4-1|TRBJ1-1
CASSLSIVAGQGWPEAFF
TGCGCCAGCAGCCTAAGTATTGTAGCGGGACAGGGGTGGCCTGAAGCTTTCTTT
>NA|TRBD1|TRBV13|TRBJ1-1
CASSLADRGSINTEAFF
TGTGCCAGCAGCTTAGCGGACAGGGGAAGTATAAACACTGAAGCTTTCTTT
>NA|TRBD1|TRBV3-1/TRBV3-2|TRBJ1-2
CASSPRGLNGYTF
TGTGCCAGCAGTCCCAGGGGGCTTAATGGCTACACCTTC
>few|NA|TRBV5-4|TRBJ1-5
CASSLDAGLGGNQPQHF
TGTGCCAGCAGCTTGGACGCGGGGCTCGGGGGCAATCAGCCCCAGCATTTT
>few|TRBD1|TRBV27|TRBJ2-7
CASRRQGFDEQYF
TGTGCCAGCAGGCGACAGGGGTTCGACGAGCAGTACTTC
>NA|NA|TRBV4-3|TRBJ1-2
CASSQDRGNYGYTF
TGCGCCAGCAGCCAAGATAGGGGAAACTATGGCTACACCTTC
>NA|TRBD2|TRBV10-3|TRBJ2-3
CASTIAGAGTDTQYF
TGTGCCAGTACGATAGCGGGGGCCGGCACAGATACGCAGTATTTT
>NA|NA|TRBV5-1|TRBJ2-2
CASSLGPREQGHGELFF
TGCGCCAGCAGTTTGGGCCCCAGAGAACAGGGACACGGGGAGCTGTTTTTT
>NA|NA|TRBV6-5|TRBJ2-2
CASRKGGNTGELFF
TGTGCCAGCCGAAAGGGAGGGAACACCGGGGAGCTGTTTTTT
>NA|NA|TRBV30|TRBJ1-2
CAWSVLGLGGSGNYGYTF
TGTGCCTGGAGTGTACTTGGACTCGGGGGAAGCGGAAACTATGGCTACACCTTC
>NA|TRBD1|TRBV27|TRBJ2-1
CASSPSGTGVGVGGNEQFF
TGTGCCAGCAGTCCCTCCGGGACAGGGGTTGGTGTGGGAGGCAATGAGCAGTTCTTC
>NA|NA|TRBV18|TRBJ1-1
CASSPGARTEAFF
TGTGCCAGCTCACCAGGGGCGCGCACTGAAGCTTTCTTT
>NA|TRBD1|TRBV19|TRBJ2-2
CAGGGRGTGELFF
TGTGCCGGCGGTGGCAGGGGGACCGGGGAGCTGTTTTTT
>NA|TRBD1|TRBV9|TRBJ2-5
CASSGGGQGETQYF
TGTGCCAGCAGCGGAGGGGGACAGGGAGAGACCCAGTACTTC
>NA|NA|TRBV5-1|TRBJ1-5
CASSLDGRGNQPQHF
TGCGCCAGCAGCTTGGATGGGAGAGGGAATCAGCCCCAGCATTTT
>NA|NA|TRBV12-3/TRBV12-4|TRBJ1-1
CASSWGQNTEAFF
TGTGCCAGCAGTTGGGGACAGAACACTGAAGCTTTCTTT
>NA|NA|TRBV7-2|TRBJ2-1
CASSLRLDEQFF
TGTGCCAGCAGTCTTAGACTCGATGAGCAGTTCTTC
>NA|TRBD1|TRBV5-6|TRBJ1-5
CASSLATGGWQPQHF
TGTGCCAGCAGCTTGGCGACAGGGGGTTGGCAGCCCCAGCATTTT
>NA|NA|TRBV2|TRBJ2-5
CASSDSLETQYF
TGTGCCAGCAGTGATAGCTTGGAGACCCAGTACTTC
>NA|NA|TRBV30|TRBJ1-2
CAWSVPGYGYTF
TGTGCCTGGAGTGTACCAGGATATGGCTACACCTTC
>NA|NA|TRBV30|TRBJ2-2
CAWSVGGGGELFF
TGTGCCTGGAGCGTAGGGGGTGGCGGGGAGCTGTTTTTT
>NA|TRBD1|TRBV29-1|TRBJ2-7
CSALGQGVHEQYF
TGCAGCGCCCTTGGACAGGGAGTCCACGAGCAGTACTTC
>NA|NA|TRBV4-1|TRBJ2-7
CASSQEYTAASEQYF
TGCGCCAGCAGCCAAGAGTACACGGCCGCTAGTGAGCAGTACTTC
>NA|NA|TRBV12-2|TRBJ1-2
CASCKRGLEYYGYTF
TGTGCAAGTTGTAAGCGGGGGCTGGAGTACTATGGCTACACCTTC
>once|TRBD1|TRBV24-1|TRBJ2-4
CATSDPGTGGDIQYF
TGTGCCACCAGTGATCCCGGGACAGGGGGGGACATTCAGTACTTC
>once|TRBD1|TRBV28|TRBJ1-2
CASSRLQGANYGYTF
TGTGCCAGCAGTCGTCTTCAGGGGGCTAACTATGGCTACACCTTC
>NA|TRBD2|TRBV7-3|TRBJ2-1
CASSPELAGDNEQFF
TGTGCCAGCAGCCCCGAGTTAGCGGGGGATAATGAGCAGTTCTTC
>NA|TRBD1|TRBV4-3|TRBJ1-6
CASSQERGQGGSPLHF
TGCGCCAGCAGCCAAGAAAGGGGGCAGGGAGGATCACCCCTCCACTTT
>NA|TRBD2|TRBV7-2|TRBJ2-5
CASGTTQETQYF
TGTGCCAGCGGGACTACCCAAGAGACCCAGTACTTC
>NA|NA|TRBV5-4|TRBJ1-2
CASSFIGVGNGYTF
TGTGCCAGCAGCTTCATCGGGGTGGGGAATGGCTACACCTTC
>NA|NA|TRBV7-3|TRBJ2-7
CASSLTGYEQYF
TGTGCCAGCAGCTTAACCGGGTACGAGCAGTACTTC
>NA|TRBD1|TRBV4-2|TRBJ1-1
CASSQEAQGGTEAFF
TGTGCCAGCAGCCAAGAGGCACAGGGGGGGACTGAAGCTTTCTTT
>NA|TRBD1|TRBV10-3|TRBJ1-2
CAISESGGQSTRYTF
TGTGCCATCAGTGAGTCAGGGGGACAGAGTACTCGCTACACCTTC
>few|TRBD1|TRBV6-7|TRBJ1-5
CASRHRGGNQPQHF
TGTGCCAGCAGGCACAGGGGCGGCAATCAGCCCCAGCATTTT
>NA|TRBD1|TRBV5-1|TRBJ2-2
CASSTGRTGGFTGELFF
TGCGCCAGCAGCACCGGTCGGACAGGGGGCTTCACCGGGGAGCTGTTTTTT
>NA|TRBD1|TRBV4-1|TRBJ2-3
CASSQDEGAGTDTQYF
TGCGCCAGCAGCCAAGATGAGGGGGCCGGCACAGATACGCAGTATTTT
>NA|NA|TRBV4-2|TRBJ1-3
CASSQETGSSGNTIYF
TGTGCCAGCAGCCAAGAAACAGGAAGCTCTGGAAACACCATATATTTT
>NA|NA|TRBV19|TRBJ2-5
CASSRGRLGAVETQYF
TGTGCCAGTAGCCGAGGGCGGTTGGGGGCGGTTGAGACCCAGTACTTC
>NA|TRBD2|TRBV13|TRBJ2-3
CASSLTSPGTSGGEADTQYF
TGTGCCAGCAGCTTAACCTCCCCTGGGACTAGCGGGGGGGAGGCAGATACGCAGTATTTT
>once|TRBD1|TRBV11-2|TRBJ2-5
CASTFRPGQQETQYF
TGTGCCAGCACCTTCCGCCCGGGACAGCAAGAGACCCAGTACTTC
>NA|NA|TRBV14|TRBJ2-5
CASSQGSKRQETQYF
TGTGCCAGCAGCCAAGGCTCTAAGCGGCAAGAGACCCAGTACTTC
>NA|TRBD1|TRBV2|TRBJ1-6
CASSYDRGNSPLHF
TGTGCCAGCAGTTACGACAGGGGGAATTCACCCCTCCACTTT